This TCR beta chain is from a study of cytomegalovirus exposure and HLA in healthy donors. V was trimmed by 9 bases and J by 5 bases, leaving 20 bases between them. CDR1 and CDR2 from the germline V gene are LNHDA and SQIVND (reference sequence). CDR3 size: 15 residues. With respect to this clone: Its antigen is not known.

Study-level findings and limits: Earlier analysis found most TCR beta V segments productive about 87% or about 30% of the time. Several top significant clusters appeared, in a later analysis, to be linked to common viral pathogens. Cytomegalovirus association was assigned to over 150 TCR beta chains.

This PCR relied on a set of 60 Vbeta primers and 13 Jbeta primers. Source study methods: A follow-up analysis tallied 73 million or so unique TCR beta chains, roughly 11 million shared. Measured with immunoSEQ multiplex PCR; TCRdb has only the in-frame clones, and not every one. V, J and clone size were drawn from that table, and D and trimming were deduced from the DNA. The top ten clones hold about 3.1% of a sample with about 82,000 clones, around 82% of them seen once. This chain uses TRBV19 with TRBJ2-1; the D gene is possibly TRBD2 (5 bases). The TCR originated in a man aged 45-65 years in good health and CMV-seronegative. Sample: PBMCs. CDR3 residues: CASLPGSTVNNEQFF. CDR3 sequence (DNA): TGTGCCAGCTTACCGGGGTCTACAGTAAACAATGAGCAGTTCTTC.